The 16 T cell receptor beta chains reported below all come from one sample, sequenced in a study of blood T cell repertoires in COVID-19 (dated by TCRdb to the early 2020s). Receptors were amplified or captured by the immunoSEQ multiplex PCR assay. TCRdb took over this immuneACCESS table, retaining in-frame rearrangements with V and J assigned. Such tables are incomplete; in checked studies, under half of the missing clones stem from an unresolved V gene, and the remainder is unexplained. Within this sample are hundreds of thousands of clones, with just under 90% of them counted one time only. About 10% of the sample rests with the top ten. Sequenced material: PBMCs or T cells enriched from blood (not recorded which). The receptors come from a woman aged 45-60 years who had recovered from COVID-19.

V is TRBV27 and J is TRBJ1-5; TRBD1 is a possible D gene (5 bases). CDR1 MNHEY and CDR2 SMNVEV come from the germline V gene (reference sequence). V was pared by 6 bases and J by 10 bases, with 13 bases between. The CDR3 sequence is 12 residues long. The CDR3 region has the DNA TGTGCCAGCAGGGGTCCAGGGCAACCCCAGCATTTT. Protein: CASRGPGQPQHF.

The V and J genes are TRBV5-6 and TRBJ1-2; no reliable D call. Trimming left V 5 bases short and J 7 bases short, with 9 bases between. Per germline, CDR1 SGHDT and CDR2 YYEEEE. The CDR3 is made up of 11 amino acids. Here the CDR3 reads CASRGRLGYTF. The CDR3 bases are TGTGCCAGCAGAGGGAGACTTGGCTACACCTTC.

This clone was observed a single time. The chain couples TRBV5-8 to TRBJ2-5; maybe TRBD1 (7 bases). CDR1 and CDR2 from the germline V gene are SGHTS and YDEGEE. Trimming removed 7 bases from V and 5 bases from J, with 18 bases in between. This CDR3 is 14 amino acids long. The CDR3 loop reads CASAPVRGVETQYF. The CDR3 DNA follows: TGTGCCAGCGCTCCGGTCAGGGGGGTGGAGACCCAGTACTTC.

J is TRBJ1-2 and V is TRBV7-2; 7 bases fit TRBD1. V dropped 5 bases and J dropped 1; count of bases not matched to a gene: 16. This CDR3 has 18 amino acids. The germline V gene encodes CDR1 SGHTA and CDR2 FQGNSA. CDR3: CASSPSISTGRNNYGYTF. DNA for the CDR3: TGTGCCAGCAGCCCTAGTATATCGACAGGGAGGAATAACTATGGCTACACCTTC. Full variable domain (missing parts from reference TRBV7-2 and TRBJ1-2): GAGVSQSPSNKVTEKGKDVELRCDPISGHTALYWYRQSLGQGLEFLIYFQGNSAPDKSGLPSDRFSAERTGGSVSTLTIQRTQQEDSAVYLCASSPSISTGRNNYGYTFGSGTRLTVV.

The chain has TRBV21-1 and TRBJ1-3; TRBD1 was called by the table and not checked on the DNA. TRBV21-1 is annotated as a pseudogene. CDR3 size: 14 residues. Here the CDR3 reads CASNSAIPGNTIYF. The CDR3 DNA reads as TGTGCCAGCAACAGTGCAATCCCAGGAAACACCATATATTTT.

The chain recombines TRBV7-9 with TRBJ1-1; D call uncertain. This CDR3 has 15 residues. Trimming took off 5 bases at V and 0 bases at J, with 13 bases between the two ends. Germline CDR1 and CDR2: SEHNR and FQNEAQ (reference sequence). For the CDR3, the DNA is TGTGCCAGCAGCATCCCTGGGCAGCTGAACACTGAAGCTTTCTTT. It specifies CASSIPGQLNTEAFF.

The chain joins TRBV5-6 to TRBJ1-4, with D perhaps TRBD1 (5 bases). There are 14 residues in the CDR3. CDR1 and CDR2 (germline): SGHDT, YYEEEE. V lost 3 bases and J 8 bases, leaving 14 bases between the germline ends. In DNA, the CDR3 is TGTGCCAGCAGCTGGGCCCAGGGCTTGGAAAAACTGTTTTTT. Protein product: CASSWAQGLEKLFF.

The gene calls are TRBV9 and TRBJ1-1; TRBD1 might be the D (6 bases). V lost 0 bases, J lost 0 bases, and 9 bases lay in between. Germline assignment: CDR1 SGDLS and CDR2 YYNGEE. This CDR3 is built from 15 residues. The CDR3 region has the DNA TGTGCCAGCAGCGTAGTATCAGGGGTGAACACTGAAGCTTTCTTT. Translation gives CASSVVSGVNTEAFF.

The rearrangement links TRBV7-6 to TRBJ2-2; possibly TRBD2 for D (6 bases). The ends were cut back, 5 bases at V and 6 bases at J, with 22 bases in the middle. The CDR3 extends over 17 amino acids. CDR1 is SGHVS and CDR2 is FNYEAQ in the germline V gene. The CDR3 sequence: CASSPLRVEGGAGELFF. The CDR3, as DNA: TGTGCCAGCAGCCCCCTCCGGGTAGAGGGCGGGGCCGGGGAGCTGTTTTTT. The full variable domain, its missing parts supplied by reference TRBV7-6 and TRBJ2-2, is GAGVSQSPRYKVTKRGQDVALRCDPISGHVSLYWYRQALGQGPEFLTYFNYEAQQDKSGLPNDRFSAERPEGSISTLTIQRTEQRDSAMYRCASSPLRVEGGAGELFFGEGSRLTVL.

The chain uses TRBV5-1 and TRBJ2-3, with 9 bases identical to TRBD1. The CDR3 is 15 residues long. Germline CDR1 reads SGHRS; CDR2 reads YFSETQ. The ends lost 6 bases at V and 5 bases at J; junction bases unmatched: 10. In DNA, the CDR3 is TGCGCCAGCACCGGAAGGGACAGGGTATTAGATACGCAGTATTTT. It yields the protein CASTGRDRVLDTQYF.

This rearrangement joins TRBV11-2 to TRBJ1-4; no definite D call. The germline V gene has CDR1 SGHAT and CDR2 FQNNGV. Trimming removed 5 bases from V and 10 bases from J, with 11 bases in between. The CDR3 totals 12 residues. The CDR3 here is CASSRHRGKLFF. Written as DNA, the CDR3 is TGTGCCAGCAGCCGACACCGGGGAAAACTGTTTTTT.

The chain joins TRBV7-9 to TRBJ1-5, with a tentative D call TRBD1 (6 bases). Germline CDR1 SEHNR, CDR2 FQNEAQ (reference sequence). The germline V and J ends were trimmed by 5 bases and 5 bases, with 10 bases remaining between them. CDR3 length: 13 amino acids. CDR3 bases: TGTGCCAGCAGCATGACAGGCGATCAGCCCCAGCATTTT. Translation gives CASSMTGDQPQHF.

The rearrangement links TRBV28 to TRBJ1-2; 8 nucleotides line up with TRBD1. The CDR3 has 17 residues. Germline CDR1 is MDHEN and CDR2 is SYDVKM. The trim removed 5 bases at V and 2 bases at J, leaving 13 bases unmatched. DNA for the CDR3: TGTGCCAGCAGTCCTCGATTTATATGGACAGGGAACTATGGCTACACCTTC. Translated, it gives CASSPRFIWTGNYGYTF.

The V call is TRBV28, the J call TRBJ1-2; possibly TRBD1 for D (6 bases). Per the germline V gene, CDR1 is MDHEN and CDR2 is SYDVKM. The CDR3 is 14 amino acids. V lost 7 bases and J lost 6, with 18 bases in between. The CDR3 coding sequence is TGTGCCAGCAATACAGGGAGCTCGATTAATGGCTACACCTTC. Residues: CASNTGSSINGYTF.

This clone occurred a few times. The CDR3 DNA sequence: TGCGCCAGCAGCTTGGAGGCTAGCGGGGGGTACGAGCAGTACTTC. It specifies CASSLEASGGYEQYF. The chain joins TRBV5-1 to TRBJ2-7; 11 positions match TRBD2. The CDR3 is 15 amino acids. The J segment lost 4 bases and the V segment lost 0 bases, leaving 3 bases of the junction unmatched. In germline, CDR1 is SGHRS, CDR2 YFSETQ.

This clone was found once. V is TRBV18 and J is TRBJ1-4; weak D call: TRBD1 (6 bases). Trimming took off 3 bases at V and 7 bases at J, with 15 bases between the two ends. This CDR3 comprises 15 residues. Germline CDR1 and CDR2: KGHSH and LQKENI. The CDR3 DNA reads TGTGCCAGCTCACCCTCAGGGGAGGGGAGTGAAAAACTGTTTTTT. Translation: CASSPSGEGSEKLFF.